Below, 29 T cell receptor beta chains from the same sample are listed, as sequenced in a study of cytomegalovirus exposure and HLA in healthy donors. A multiplex PCR was run with 60 Vbeta primers and 13 Jbeta primers. The table came from immunoSEQ multiplex PCR; TCRdb's copy has only in-frame clones and leaves some out. The sample holds about 140,000 clones, around four fifths seen once. The sample was PBMCs. Receptors originate from a man aged 35 to 55 in good health and CMV-seronegative.

The chain links TRBV6-5 to TRBJ2-7, with TRBD1 matching over 10 bases. This CDR3 spans 14 amino acids. CDR1 and CDR2 from the germline V gene are MNHEY and SVGAGI. Trimming removed 7 bases from V and 5 bases from J; junction bases left unmatched: 8. This CDR3 is CASKSRDRGHEQYF. CDR3 DNA: TGTGCCAGCAAAAGCCGGGACAGGGGCCACGAGCAGTACTTC.

The rearrangement uses TRBV11-2 and TRBJ2-5; 11 positions match TRBD2. Trimming took 5 bases from V and 0 from J; bases not matched to a gene: 14. Germline loops: CDR1 SGHAT, CDR2 FQNNGV. The CDR3 runs to 19 residues. CDR3 DNA sequence: TGTGCCAGCAGCCCCCGGTCTAGCGGGGGGACTATGTACCAAGAGACCCAGTACTTC. Translating it yields CASSPRSSGGTMYQETQYF.

This clone was seen a handful of times. The chain recombines TRBV7-8 with TRBJ1-3; perhaps TRBD1 as D (6 bases). V lost 1 base, J lost 4 bases, and 17 bases lay in between. CDR3 length equals 17 residues. Germline values: CDR1 SGHVS, CDR2 FQNEAQ. CDR3 nucleotide sequence: TGTGCCAGCAGCTTAGTGGGGGGGGGCAGGGGAGGAAACACCATATATTTT. Protein: CASSLVGGGRGGNTIYF.

CDR3 region: CASSPGTGYNGELFF. For the CDR3, the DNA is TGTGCCAGCAGCCCAGGGACAGGGTATAACGGGGAGCTGTTTTTT. The chain joins TRBV7-2 to TRBJ2-2; 9 nucleotides align to TRBD1. V was clipped by 5 bases and J by 7 bases; unmatched bases: 8. This CDR3 spans 15 amino acids. Germline CDR1 reads SGHTA; CDR2 reads FQGNSA.

V usage is TRBV4-1 and J usage is TRBJ2-7, with unresolved D. Germline CDR1 is MGHRA and CDR2 is YSYEKL. The CDR3 totals 14 residues. Trimming took off 4 bases at V and 4 bases at J, with 14 bases between the two ends. Written as DNA, the CDR3 is TGCGCCAGCAGCCCAGAATCAGACTTTTACGAGCAGTACTTC. It specifies CASSPESDFYEQYF.

This clone was observed a few times. This chain joins TRBV7-3 and TRBJ2-6; no firm D call. CDR3 size: 13 residues. Trimming left V 6 bases short and J 1 base short, with 4 bases between. Germline V gene lookup returns CDR1 SGHTA and CDR2 FQGTGA. The CDR3 DNA sequence: TGTGCCAGCAGAGAGTCTGGGGCCAACGTCCTGACTTTC. Translated, it gives CASRESGANVLTF.

The V call is TRBV5-6, the J call TRBJ2-1, with a weak D call TRBD2 (7 bases). Germline CDR1 SGHDT, CDR2 YYEEEE. The ends were cut back, 4 bases at V and 8 bases at J, with 16 bases in the middle. This CDR3 contains 14 residues. CDR3 DNA: TGTGCCAGCAGCCCGGGGGGCTCGACGGATGAGCAGTTCTTC. Translation gives CASSPGGSTDEQFF. The entire variable domain, with the rest obtained from reference TRBV5-6 and TRBJ2-1, is as follows: DAGVTQSPTHLIKTRGQQVTLRCSPKSGHDTVSWYQQALGQGPQFIFQYYEEEERQRGNFPDRFSGHQFPNYSSELNVNALLLGDSALYLCASSPGGSTDEQFFGPGTRLTVL.

The CDR3 region is CASSSKRGGAGDQYF. DNA of the CDR3: TGTGCCAGCAGCTCTAAGCGGGGGGGCGCCGGGGACCAGTACTTC. This chain connects TRBV5-4 to TRBJ2-5; TRBD2 agrees at 10 bases. The CDR3 has 15 residues. From germline, CDR1 is SGHNT and CDR2 YYREEE (reference sequence). Trimming at V came to 3 bases and at J to 10 bases, leaving 12 bases not matched to a gene.

The chain recombines TRBV5-1 with TRBJ2-3; D might be TRBD1 (5 bases). The germline V and J ends were trimmed by 4 bases and 6 bases, with 15 bases remaining between them. Germline V gene lookup returns CDR1 SGHRS and CDR2 YFSETQ. The CDR3 totals 14 residues. The chain's CDR3 is CASSPQGAPDTQYF. The CDR3 region has the DNA TGCGCCAGCAGCCCTCAAGGGGCCCCGGATACGCAGTATTTT.

The chain employs TRBV6-4 and TRBJ1-2, with D unclear. There are 13 residues in the CDR3. Trimming removed 6 bases from V and 2 bases from J, with 10 bases in between. Germline values: CDR1 MRHNA, CDR2 SNTAGT. Written as DNA, the CDR3 is TGTGCCAGCAGGGAGTTGGCCAACTATGGCTACACCTTC. This sequence encodes CASRELANYGYTF.

The V gene is TRBV7-6, the J gene TRBJ2-1; 7 nucleotides match TRBD2. CDR1 and CDR2 (germline): SGHVS, FNYEAQ. Trimming took 0 bases from V and 6 from J; bases not matched to a gene: 5. CDR3 length: 15 amino acids. This CDR3 reads CASSLAGGHGNEQFF. DNA for the CDR3: TGTGCCAGCAGCTTAGCGGGAGGGCACGGCAATGAGCAGTTCTTC.

This clone has just a few counts. CDR3 loop: CASSPAGGDSPLHF. DNA of the CDR3: TGTGCCAGCTCACCAGCAGGGGGTGATTCACCCCTCCACTTT. This sequence joins TRBV18 and TRBJ1-6, with 7 positions matching TRBD1. The V gene's germline CDR1 is KGHSH and CDR2 LQKENI. Losses at the gene ends were 2 bases for V and 8 bases for J; bases not matched to a gene: 3. The CDR3 has 14 residues.

This rearrangement joins TRBV4-1 to TRBJ2-6, with 12 bases fitting TRBD1. CDR3 length equals 19 residues. Trimming at V came to 3 bases and at J to 1 base, leaving 7 bases not matched to a gene. CDR1 and CDR2 from the germline V gene are MGHRA and YSYEKL. In nucleotides, the CDR3 is TGCGCCAGCAGCCAGGAACCGGGACAGGGGGCATCTGGGGCCAACGTCCTGACTTTC. Translation: CASSQEPGQGASGANVLTF.

This chain connects TRBV7-6 to TRBJ2-3; TRBD2 matches at 7 bases. The V and J ends lost 2 bases and 6 bases, in that order; junction bases with no gene match: 11. CDR1 and CDR2 from the germline V gene are SGHVS and FNYEAQ. The CDR3 runs to 16 residues. CDR3 in DNA: TGTGCCAGCAGCTTAAAGGGAGGGGACTTTGGGGATACGCAGTATTTT. It yields the protein CASSLKGGDFGDTQYF.

There are a few counts of this clone. This rearrangement joins TRBV6-5 to TRBJ1-1; 7 bases agree with TRBD1. V gave up 7 bases and J gave up 2 bases; unmatched junction bases: 10. This CDR3 comprises 15 residues. Germline V lookup: CDR1 MNHEY, CDR2 SVGAGI. The CDR3 loop is CASIKPGTENTEAFF. CDR3 DNA sequence: TGTGCCAGCATTAAGCCCGGGACAGAAAACACTGAAGCTTTCTTT.

The sample holds one count of this clone. This sequence joins TRBV7-2 and TRBJ1-1, with 7 bases identical to TRBD1. CDR1 is SGHTA and CDR2 is FQGNSA in the germline V gene. V was clipped by 3 bases and J by 7 bases; unmatched bases: 2. CDR3 length: 12 amino acids. The CDR3 DNA follows: TGTGCCAGCAGCTTCCGACAGGGTGAAGCTTTCTTT. This translates into CASSFRQGEAFF.

J is TRBJ2-3 and V is TRBV7-2; unclear D gene. This CDR3 is built from 17 residues. The V gene lost 1 base and the J gene lost 0 bases, with 14 bases spanning the gap. Germline V gene lookup returns CDR1 SGHTA and CDR2 FQGNSA. The CDR3 region is CASSLGSRSTSTDTQYF. In DNA form, the CDR3 reads TGTGCCAGCAGCTTAGGATCGCGGAGCACTAGCACAGATACGCAGTATTTT.

V gene TRBV7-6 combines with J gene TRBJ2-5; D not resolved. The DNA matches TRBJ2-7 better at its end, which makes the J call doubtful. Per germline, CDR1 SGHVS and CDR2 FNYEAQ. CDR3 size: 14 residues. This CDR3 is CASSLEAGSYEQYF. CDR3 sequence (DNA): TGTGCCAGCAGCTTAGAAGCCGGGTCCTACGAGCAGTACTTC.

The chain couples TRBV30 to TRBJ2-4; D not certain. The V end lost 3 bases, the J end lost 0 bases, and 12 bases lay between the germline ends. There are 15 residues in the CDR3. Germline-derived CDR1 and CDR2 are GTSNPN and SVGIG (reference sequence). In DNA, the CDR3 is TGTGCCTGGAGAAGACTGAACCTAGCCAAAAACATTCAGTACTTC. Amino acids: CAWRRLNLAKNIQYF.

The chain couples TRBV7-8 to TRBJ1-1; D is perhaps TRBD1 (5 bases). This CDR3 contains 13 residues. The germline CDR1 and CDR2 sequences are SGHVS and FQNEAQ. Trimming took off 5 bases at V and 8 bases at J, with 15 bases between the two ends. The CDR3 coding sequence is TGTGCCAGCAGCCGCGGGACCCAGTGGGAAGCTTTCTTT. Its protein is CASSRGTQWEAFF.

As to this clone: One end of the junction does not line up with germline, which may come from a read error. The chain combines TRBV7-7 with TRBJ2-7, with TRBD2 matching over 8 bases. CDR1 is SSHAT, CDR2 FNYEAQ, per germline (reference sequence). CDR3 length: 16 residues. CDR3 sequence reads: CASSPTGTRELYEQYF. DNA of the CDR3: TGTGCTAGCAGCCCGACCGGGACTAGGGAGCTCTACGAGCAGTACTTC.

This clone was recorded once. The chain employs TRBV5-1 and TRBJ1-2, with D possibly TRBD1 on 6 matching bases. The CDR3 runs 17 residues. V lost 0 bases and J 2 bases, leaving 17 bases between the germline ends. Germline V gene lookup returns CDR1 SGHRS and CDR2 YFSETQ. The CDR3 loop is CASSLVGQSLGNYGYTF. Written as DNA, the CDR3 is TGCGCCAGCAGCTTGGTTGGACAGAGCCTGGGGAACTATGGCTACACCTTC.

The chain is built from TRBV19 and TRBJ1-1; D uncertain. Trimming left V 6 bases short and J 0 bases short, with 11 bases between. The CDR3 has 14 amino acids. Germline CDR1 reads LNHDA; CDR2 reads SQIVND (reference sequence). DNA of the CDR3: TGTGCCAGTAGCCCCAGCGGGGTGAACACTGAAGCTTTCTTT. This sequence encodes CASSPSGVNTEAFF.

This chain connects TRBV7-2 to TRBJ2-1, with 12 positions matching TRBD2. J lost 8 bases, V lost 2 bases, and 7 bases had no gene match. The CDR3 runs to 16 residues. Germline CDR1 SGHTA, CDR2 FQGNSA. The CDR3 sequence is CASSLLLAGGLDEQFF. The DNA for the CDR3 is TGTGCCAGCAGCTTACTTCTAGCGGGGGGGCTCGATGAGCAGTTCTTC.

Only a few counts were recorded for this clone. The CDR3 here is CASSVGSVNTEAFF. CDR3 coding DNA: TGTGCCAGCAGCGTAGGCTCAGTGAACACTGAAGCTTTCTTT. The V call is TRBV9, the J call TRBJ1-1, with D unresolved. Per germline, CDR1 SGDLS and CDR2 YYNGEE. The ends were cut back, 0 bases at V and 0 bases at J, with 6 bases in the middle. The CDR3 consists of 14 residues.

The chain has TRBV6-1 and TRBJ2-1; 12 bases are a match to TRBD2. From germline, CDR1 is MNHNS and CDR2 SASEGT. The CDR3 is 17 residues long. Trimming removed 2 bases from V and 8 bases from J; junction bases left unmatched: 10. The CDR3 nucleotides are TGTGCCAGCAGTGAATTTTGGGCTAGCGGGAGGGGGGATGAGCAGTTCTTC. It yields the protein CASSEFWASGRGDEQFF.

This clone was found once. The rearrangement joins TRBV4-3 to TRBJ1-1, with TRBD1 identical over 7 bases. Germline V gene data show CDR1 as LGHNA and CDR2 as YSLEER. Trimming removed 4 bases from V and 1 base from J; junction bases left unmatched: 9. There are 16 residues in the CDR3. The CDR3, as DNA: TGCGCCAGCAGCCGGGATTACAGGGGCGGGAACACTGAAGCTTTCTTT. Protein product: CASSRDYRGGNTEAFF.

DNA of the CDR3: TGTGCCAGCAGCCCATCTAGCGGGAGGGACGGGGAGCTGTTTTTT. It specifies CASSPSSGRDGELFF. J is TRBJ2-2 and V is TRBV9; TRBD2 aligns across 12 bases. V lost 4 bases and J lost 7; bases outside the gene matches: 5. This CDR3 has 15 residues. CDR1 and CDR2 from the germline V gene are SGDLS and YYNGEE.

The chain combines TRBV7-2 with TRBJ2-1; 10 nucleotides match TRBD1. J gave up 8 bases and V 1 base, and 8 bases lay outside the gene matches. CDR1 is SGHTA, CDR2 FQGNSA, per germline. This CDR3 region has 16 residues. The CDR3 sequence is CASSLGGTGAGYEQFF. As DNA, the CDR3 is TGTGCCAGCAGCTTAGGGGGGACAGGGGCAGGGTATGAGCAGTTCTTC.